This section outlines one TCR beta chain sequence together with its context. Between the trimmed V and J ends, which lost 0 bases and 1 base, there was a span of 18 bases. The length of the CDR3 is 17 residues. Germline lookup yields CDR1 SQVTM and CDR2 ANQGSEA. This entry is derived from a study of blood T cells in healthy people across ages. Combining a sample-barcoded 5' primer with a J-beta primer mix, a second PCR ran for roughly 6 to 11 cycles. TCRdb ran MiXCR on the 5' RACE reads and lists one entry per CDR3 protein. The table lists 1,800,000 or so distinct CDR3 sequences, 30% to 40% of them singletons. In terms of origin and age, donors were healthy Caucasian individuals from Russia aged about 6 to 90.

The receptor was derived from a human donor in good health. The chain joins TRBV29-1 to TRBJ1-1; D is undetermined. Sequenced sample: blood. The CDR3 is CSVEDSTTLTKNTEAFF. The DNA for the CDR3 is TGCAGCGTTGAAGATTCGACAACCTTAACGAAGAACACTGAAGCTTTCTTT.